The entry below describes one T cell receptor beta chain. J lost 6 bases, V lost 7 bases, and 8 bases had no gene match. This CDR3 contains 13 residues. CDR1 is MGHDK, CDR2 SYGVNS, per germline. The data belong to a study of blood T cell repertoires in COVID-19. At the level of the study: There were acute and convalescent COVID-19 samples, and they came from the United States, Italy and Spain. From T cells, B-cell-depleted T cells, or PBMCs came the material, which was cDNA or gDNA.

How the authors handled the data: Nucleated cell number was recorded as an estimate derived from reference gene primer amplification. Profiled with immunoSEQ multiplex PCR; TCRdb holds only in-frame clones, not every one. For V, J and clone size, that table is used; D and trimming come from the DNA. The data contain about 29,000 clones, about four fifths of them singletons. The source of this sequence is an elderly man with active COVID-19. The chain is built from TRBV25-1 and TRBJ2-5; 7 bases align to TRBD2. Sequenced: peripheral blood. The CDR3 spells CASTGEGMKTQYF. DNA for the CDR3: TGTGCCAGCACGGGGGAGGGGATGAAGACCCAGTACTTC.